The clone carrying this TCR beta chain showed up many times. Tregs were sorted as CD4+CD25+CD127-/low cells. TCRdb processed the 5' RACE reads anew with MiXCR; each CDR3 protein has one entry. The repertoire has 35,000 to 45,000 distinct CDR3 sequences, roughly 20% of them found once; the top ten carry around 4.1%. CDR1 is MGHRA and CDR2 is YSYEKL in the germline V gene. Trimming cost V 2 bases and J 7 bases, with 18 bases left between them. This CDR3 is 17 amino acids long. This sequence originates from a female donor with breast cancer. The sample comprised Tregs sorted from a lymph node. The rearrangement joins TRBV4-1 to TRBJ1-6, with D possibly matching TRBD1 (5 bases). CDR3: CASSQKLLGTENSPLHF. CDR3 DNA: TGCGCCAGCAGCCAAAAGCTATTAGGGACGGAGAATTCACCCCTCCACTTT.